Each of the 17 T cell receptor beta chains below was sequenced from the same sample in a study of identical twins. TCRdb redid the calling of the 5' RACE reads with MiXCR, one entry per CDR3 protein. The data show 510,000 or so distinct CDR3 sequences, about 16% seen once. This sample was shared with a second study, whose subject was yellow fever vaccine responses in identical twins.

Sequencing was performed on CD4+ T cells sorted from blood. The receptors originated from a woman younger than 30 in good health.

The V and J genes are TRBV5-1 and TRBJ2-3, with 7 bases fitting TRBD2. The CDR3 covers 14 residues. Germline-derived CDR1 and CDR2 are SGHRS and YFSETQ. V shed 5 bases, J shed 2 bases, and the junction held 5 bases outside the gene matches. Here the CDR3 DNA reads TGCGCCAGCAGGCTAGCGGTAAACACAGATACGCAGTATTTT. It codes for CASRLAVNTDTQYF.

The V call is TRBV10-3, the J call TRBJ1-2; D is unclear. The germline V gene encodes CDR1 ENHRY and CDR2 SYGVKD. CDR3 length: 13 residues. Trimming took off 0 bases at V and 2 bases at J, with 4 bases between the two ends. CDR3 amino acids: CAISESENYGYTF. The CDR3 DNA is TGTGCCATCAGTGAGTCGGAGAACTATGGCTACACCTTC.

The CDR3 nucleotides are TGCAGTGCTAGCGATATAGCGGGAGGGTCCTACAATGAGCAGTTCTTC. Residues: CSASDIAGGSYNEQFF. This chain links TRBV20-1 with TRBJ2-1, with 11 positions matching TRBD2. Germline V gives CDR1 DFQATT, CDR2 SNEGSKA (reference sequence). The CDR3 consists of 16 residues. The junction had 5 bases not matched to a gene; V was cut back by 3 bases and J by 1 base.

This CDR3 reads CARIFGGAKNIQYF. The CDR3 bases are TGTGCCAGGATATTCGGGGGGGCCAAAAACATTCAGTACTTC. The chain combines TRBV19 with TRBJ2-4, with 7 nucleotides matching TRBD2. The CDR3 spans 14 residues. Germline lookup yields CDR1 LNHDA and CDR2 SQIVND (reference sequence). V lost 9 bases to trimming and J lost 1 base; unmatched junction nucleotides: 6.

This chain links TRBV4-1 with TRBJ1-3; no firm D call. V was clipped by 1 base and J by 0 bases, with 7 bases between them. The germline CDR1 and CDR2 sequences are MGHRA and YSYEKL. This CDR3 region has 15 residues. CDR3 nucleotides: TGCGCCAGCAGCCAAGTTCTGGACTCTGGAAACACCATATATTTT. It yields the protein CASSQVLDSGNTIYF.

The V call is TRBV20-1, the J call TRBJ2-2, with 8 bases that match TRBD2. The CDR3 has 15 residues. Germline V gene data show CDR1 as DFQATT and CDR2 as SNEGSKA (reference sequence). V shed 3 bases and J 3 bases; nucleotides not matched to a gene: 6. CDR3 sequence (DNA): TGCAGTGCTAGCGGGGGGGCCGGGTACACCGGGGAGCTGTTTTTT. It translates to CSASGGAGYTGELFF.

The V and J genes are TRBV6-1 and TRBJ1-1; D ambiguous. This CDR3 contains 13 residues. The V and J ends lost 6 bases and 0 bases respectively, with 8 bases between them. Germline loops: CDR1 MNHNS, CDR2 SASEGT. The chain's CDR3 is CASREHMNTEAFF. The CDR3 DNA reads TGTGCCAGCAGAGAACATATGAACACTGAAGCTTTCTTT.

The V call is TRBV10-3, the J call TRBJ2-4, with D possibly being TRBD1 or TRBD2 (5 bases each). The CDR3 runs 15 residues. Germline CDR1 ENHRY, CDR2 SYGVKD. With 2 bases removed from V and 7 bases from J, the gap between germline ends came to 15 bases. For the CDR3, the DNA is TGTGCCATCAGTGAGCCAGGGTGGGACGAGAACATTCAGTACTTC. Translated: CAISEPGWDENIQYF.

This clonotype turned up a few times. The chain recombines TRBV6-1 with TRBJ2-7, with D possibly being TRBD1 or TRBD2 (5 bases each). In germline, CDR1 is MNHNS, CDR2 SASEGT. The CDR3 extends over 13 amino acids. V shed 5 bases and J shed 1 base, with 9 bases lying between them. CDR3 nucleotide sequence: TGTGCCAGCAGTATAGAGGGGTCCTACGAGCAGTACGTC. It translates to CASSIEGSYEQYV.

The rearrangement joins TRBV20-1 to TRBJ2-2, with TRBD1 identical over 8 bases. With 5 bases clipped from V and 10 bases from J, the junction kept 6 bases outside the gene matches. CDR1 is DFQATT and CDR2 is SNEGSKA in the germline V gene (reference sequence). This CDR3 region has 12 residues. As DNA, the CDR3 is TGCAGTGCTCGACAGGGGCTTGCGGAGCTGTTTTTT. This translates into CSARQGLAELFF.

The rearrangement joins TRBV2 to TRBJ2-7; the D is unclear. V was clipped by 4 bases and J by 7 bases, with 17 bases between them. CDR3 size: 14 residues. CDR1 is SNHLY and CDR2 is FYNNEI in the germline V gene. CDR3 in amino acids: CASSADRAAGEQYF. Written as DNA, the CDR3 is TGTGCCAGCAGTGCGGACCGGGCCGCTGGGGAGCAGTACTTC. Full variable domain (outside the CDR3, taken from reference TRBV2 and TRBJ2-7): EPEVTQTPSHQVTQMGQEVILRCVPISNHLYFYWYRQILGQKVEFLVSFYNNEISEKSEIFDDQFSVERPDGSNFTLKIRSTKLEDSAMYFCASSADRAAGEQYFGPGTRLTVT.

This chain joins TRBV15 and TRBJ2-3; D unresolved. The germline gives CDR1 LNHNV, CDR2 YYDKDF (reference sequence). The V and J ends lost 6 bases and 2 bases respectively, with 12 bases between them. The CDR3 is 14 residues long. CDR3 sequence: CATRSVPDTDTQYF. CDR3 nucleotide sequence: TGTGCCACCAGATCAGTTCCAGACACAGATACGCAGTATTTT.

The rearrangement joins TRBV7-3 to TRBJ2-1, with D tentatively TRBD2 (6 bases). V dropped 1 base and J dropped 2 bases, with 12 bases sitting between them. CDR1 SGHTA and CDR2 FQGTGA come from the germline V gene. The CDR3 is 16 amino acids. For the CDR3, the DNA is TGTGCCAGCAGCTTAAAGGGGTTAGCGGCCTACAATGAGCAGTTCTTC. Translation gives CASSLKGLAAYNEQFF.

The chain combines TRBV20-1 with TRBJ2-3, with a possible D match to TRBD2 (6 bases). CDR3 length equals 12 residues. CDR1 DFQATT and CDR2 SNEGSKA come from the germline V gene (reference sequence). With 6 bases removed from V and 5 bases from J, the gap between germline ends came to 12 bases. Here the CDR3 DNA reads TGCAGTGCCCTGCCCGGGGGAGATACGCAGTATTTT. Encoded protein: CSALPGGDTQYF.

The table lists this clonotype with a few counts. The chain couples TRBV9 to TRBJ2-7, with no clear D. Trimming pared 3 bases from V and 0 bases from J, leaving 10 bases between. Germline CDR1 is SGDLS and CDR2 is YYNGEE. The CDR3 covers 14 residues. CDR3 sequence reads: CASSETLYSYEQYF. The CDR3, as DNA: TGTGCCAGCAGCGAAACCCTCTACTCCTACGAGCAGTACTTC.

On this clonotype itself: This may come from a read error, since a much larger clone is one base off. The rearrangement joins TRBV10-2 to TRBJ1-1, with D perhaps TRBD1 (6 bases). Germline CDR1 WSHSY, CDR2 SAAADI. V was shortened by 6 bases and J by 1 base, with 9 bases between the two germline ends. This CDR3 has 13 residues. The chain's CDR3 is CASRRGTNTEAFF. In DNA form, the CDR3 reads TGCGCCAGCAGGAGGGGGACGAACACTGAAGCTTTCTTT.

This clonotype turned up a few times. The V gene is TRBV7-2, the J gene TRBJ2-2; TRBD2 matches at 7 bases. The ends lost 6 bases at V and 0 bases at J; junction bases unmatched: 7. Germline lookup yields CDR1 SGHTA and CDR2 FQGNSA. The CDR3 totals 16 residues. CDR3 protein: CASSSTSLANTGELFF. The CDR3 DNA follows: TGTGCCAGCAGTTCGACTAGCCTCGCGAACACCGGGGAGCTGTTTTTT.